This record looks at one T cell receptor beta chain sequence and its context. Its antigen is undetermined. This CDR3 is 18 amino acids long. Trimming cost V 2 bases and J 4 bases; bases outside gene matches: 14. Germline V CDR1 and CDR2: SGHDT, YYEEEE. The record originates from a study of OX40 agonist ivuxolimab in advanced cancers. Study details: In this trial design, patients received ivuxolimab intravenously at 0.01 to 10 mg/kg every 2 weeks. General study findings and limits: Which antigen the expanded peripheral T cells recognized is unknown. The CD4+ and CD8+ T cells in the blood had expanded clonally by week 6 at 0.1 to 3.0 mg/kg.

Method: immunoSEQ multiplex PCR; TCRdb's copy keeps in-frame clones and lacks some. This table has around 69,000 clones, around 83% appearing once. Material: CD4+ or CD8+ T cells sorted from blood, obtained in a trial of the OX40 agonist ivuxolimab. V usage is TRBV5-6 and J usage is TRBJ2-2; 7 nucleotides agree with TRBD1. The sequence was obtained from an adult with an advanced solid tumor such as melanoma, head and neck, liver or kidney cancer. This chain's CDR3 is CASSLNRGSGRLTGELFF. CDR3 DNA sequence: TGTGCCAGCAGCTTAAACAGGGGATCCGGAAGGCTCACCGGGGAGCTGTTTTTT. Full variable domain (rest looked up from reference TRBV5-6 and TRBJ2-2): DAGVTQSPTHLIKTRGQQVTLRCSPKSGHDTVSWYQQALGQGPQFIFQYYEEEERQRGNFPDRFSGHQFPNYSSELNVNALLLGDSALYLCASSLNRGSGRLTGELFFGEGSRLTVL.